This T cell receptor beta chain came from a study of shared clonotypes between healthy human individuals. About the research overall: CD8 memory received one plate per donor, CD8 naive two, CD4 memory three and CD4 naive three. Overall study findings and caveats: Non-shared clonotypes had lower generation probabilities than clonotypes shared by all four sorted-subset donors. Incompleteness in sorted-subset sequencing, despite large depth, was shown by rarefaction.

As concerns this clone: No antigen is known for it.

Looked up from germline, CDR1 is LGHNA and CDR2 is YSLEER. CDR3 size: 17 residues. Trimming pared 0 bases from V and 0 bases from J, leaving 12 bases between. Authors' processing steps: Filtering differed, since immunoSEQ gave only junction sequences and no quality scores. Clones were sequenced by immunoSEQ multiplex PCR, and TCRdb holds only the in-frame ones, with some missing. That table supplies the V and J calls and clone size; D and trimming were determined from the DNA. The sample lists more than 2,000,000 clones, more than 90% seen once, with roughly 0.13% in the top ten. This chain joins TRBV4-3 and TRBJ1-3, with no clear D. The receptor's source is a man between 18 and 29 years old in good health. Specimen: naive CD4+ T cells sorted from blood. Regarding subset: CD45RA+ positively selected. The CDR3 region has the DNA TGCGCCAGCAGCCAAGATTGGGCAGGCATCTCTGGAAACACCATATATTTT. Translated: CASSQDWAGISGNTIYF.